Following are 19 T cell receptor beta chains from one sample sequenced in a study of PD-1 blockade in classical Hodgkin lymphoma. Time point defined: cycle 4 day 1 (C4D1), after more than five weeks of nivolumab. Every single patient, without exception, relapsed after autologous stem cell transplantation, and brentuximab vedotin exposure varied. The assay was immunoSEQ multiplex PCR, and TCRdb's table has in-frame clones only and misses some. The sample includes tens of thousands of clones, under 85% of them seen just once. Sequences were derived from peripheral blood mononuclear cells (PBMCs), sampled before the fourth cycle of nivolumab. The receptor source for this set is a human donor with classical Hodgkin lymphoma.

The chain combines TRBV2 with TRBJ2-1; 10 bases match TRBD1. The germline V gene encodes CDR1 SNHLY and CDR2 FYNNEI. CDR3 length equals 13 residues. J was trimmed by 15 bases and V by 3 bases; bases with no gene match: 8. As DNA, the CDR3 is TGTGCCAGCAGTGAGTTTGTATGGGACAGGGGGTTCTTC. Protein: CASSEFVWDRGFF.

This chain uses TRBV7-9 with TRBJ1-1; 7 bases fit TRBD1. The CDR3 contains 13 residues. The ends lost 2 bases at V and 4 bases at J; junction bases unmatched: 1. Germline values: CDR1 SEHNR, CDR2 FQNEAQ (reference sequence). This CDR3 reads CASSLTGVTEAFF. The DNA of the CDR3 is TGTGCCAGCAGCTTAACAGGGGTCACTGAAGCTTTCTTT. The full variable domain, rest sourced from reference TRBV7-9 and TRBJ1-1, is DTGVSQNPRHKITKRGQNVTFRCDPISEHNRLYWYRQTLGQGPEFLTYFQNEAQLEKSRLLSDRFSAERPKGSFSTLEIQRTEQGDSAMYLCASSLTGVTEAFFGQGTRLTVV.

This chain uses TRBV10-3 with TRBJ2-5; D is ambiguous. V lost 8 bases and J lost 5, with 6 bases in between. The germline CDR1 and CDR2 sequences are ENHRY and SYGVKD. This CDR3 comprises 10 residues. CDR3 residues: CAIWGETQYF. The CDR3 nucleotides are TGTGCCATCTGGGGTGAGACCCAGTACTTC.

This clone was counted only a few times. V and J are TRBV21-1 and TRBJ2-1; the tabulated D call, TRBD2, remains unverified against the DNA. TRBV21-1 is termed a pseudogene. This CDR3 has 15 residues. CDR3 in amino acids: CASSQRMGRGRGQFF. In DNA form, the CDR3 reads TGTGCCAGCAGTCAAAGGATGGGGAGGGGAAGGGGGCAGTTCTTC.

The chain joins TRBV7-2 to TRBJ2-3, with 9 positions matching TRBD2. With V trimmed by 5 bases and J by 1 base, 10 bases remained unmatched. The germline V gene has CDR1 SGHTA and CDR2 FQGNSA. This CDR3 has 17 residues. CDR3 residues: CASSPLRSSGGTDTQYF. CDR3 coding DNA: TGTGCCAGCAGCCCCCTCCGCTCTAGCGGGGGCACAGATACGCAGTATTTT.

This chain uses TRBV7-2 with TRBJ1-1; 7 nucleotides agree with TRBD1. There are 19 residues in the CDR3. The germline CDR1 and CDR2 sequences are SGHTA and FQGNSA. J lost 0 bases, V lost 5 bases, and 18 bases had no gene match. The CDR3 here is CASSLLGPGQRLVNTEAFF. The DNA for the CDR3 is TGTGCCAGCAGCCTATTAGGACCGGGACAGCGCCTGGTGAACACTGAAGCTTTCTTT.

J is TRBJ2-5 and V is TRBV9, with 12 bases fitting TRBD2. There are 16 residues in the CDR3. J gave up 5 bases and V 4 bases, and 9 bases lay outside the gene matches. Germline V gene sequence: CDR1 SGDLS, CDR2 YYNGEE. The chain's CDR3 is CASSPPTSGGGETQYF. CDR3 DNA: TGTGCCAGCAGCCCCCCGACTAGCGGGGGAGGGGAGACCCAGTACTTC.

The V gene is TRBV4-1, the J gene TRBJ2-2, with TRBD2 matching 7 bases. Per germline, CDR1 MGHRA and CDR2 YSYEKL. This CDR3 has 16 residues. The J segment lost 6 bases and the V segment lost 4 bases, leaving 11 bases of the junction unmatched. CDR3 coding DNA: TGCGCCAGCAGCCCCCCTTGGGCGGGAGCGGCCGGGGAGCTGTTTTTT. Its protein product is CASSPPWAGAAGELFF.

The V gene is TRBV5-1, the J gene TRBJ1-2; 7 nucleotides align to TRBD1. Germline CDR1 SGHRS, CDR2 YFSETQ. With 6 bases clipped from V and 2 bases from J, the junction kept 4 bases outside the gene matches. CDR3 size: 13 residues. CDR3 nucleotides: TGCGCCAGCACGACAGGGACCAACTATGGCTACACCTTC. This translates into CASTTGTNYGYTF.

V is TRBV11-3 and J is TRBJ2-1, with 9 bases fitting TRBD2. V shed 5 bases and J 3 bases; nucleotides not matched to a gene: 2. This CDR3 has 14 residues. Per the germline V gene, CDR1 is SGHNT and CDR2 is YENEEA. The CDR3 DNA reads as TGTGCCAGCAGCATTAGCGGGAGCTACAATGAGCAGTTCTTC. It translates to CASSISGSYNEQFF. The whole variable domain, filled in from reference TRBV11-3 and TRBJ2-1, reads EAGVVQSPRYKIIEKKQPVAFWCNPISGHNTLYWYLQNLGQGPELLIRYENEEAVDDSQLPKDRFSAERLKGVDSTLKIQPAELGDSAVYLCASSISGSYNEQFFGPGTRLTVL.

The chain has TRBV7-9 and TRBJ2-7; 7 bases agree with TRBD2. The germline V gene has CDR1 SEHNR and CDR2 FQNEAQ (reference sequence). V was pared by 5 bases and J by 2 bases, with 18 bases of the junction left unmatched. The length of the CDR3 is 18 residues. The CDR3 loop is CASSTRSAVAGTTYEQYF. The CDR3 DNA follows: TGTGCCAGCAGCACGAGGTCCGCGGTAGCGGGCACGACCTACGAGCAGTACTTC.

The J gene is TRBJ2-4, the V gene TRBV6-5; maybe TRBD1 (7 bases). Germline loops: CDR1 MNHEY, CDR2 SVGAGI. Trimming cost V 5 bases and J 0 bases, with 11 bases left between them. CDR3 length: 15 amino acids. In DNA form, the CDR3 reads TGTGCCAGCAGTCAGGGGGGTATAGCCAAAAACATTCAGTACTTC. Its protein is CASSQGGIAKNIQYF.

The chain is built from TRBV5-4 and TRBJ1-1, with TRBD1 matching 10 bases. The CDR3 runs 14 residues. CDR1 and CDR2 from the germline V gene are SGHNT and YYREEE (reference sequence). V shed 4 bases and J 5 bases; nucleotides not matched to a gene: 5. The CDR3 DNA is TGTGCCAGCAGCCCCAGGACAGGGGGTACTGAAGCTTTCTTT. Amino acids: CASSPRTGGTEAFF. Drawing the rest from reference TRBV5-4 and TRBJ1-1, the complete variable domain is ETGVTQSPTHLIKTRGQQVTLRCSSQSGHNTVSWYQQALGQGPQFIFQYYREEENGRGNFPPRFSGLQFPNYSSELNVNALELDDSALYLCASSPRTGGTEAFFGQGTRLTVV.

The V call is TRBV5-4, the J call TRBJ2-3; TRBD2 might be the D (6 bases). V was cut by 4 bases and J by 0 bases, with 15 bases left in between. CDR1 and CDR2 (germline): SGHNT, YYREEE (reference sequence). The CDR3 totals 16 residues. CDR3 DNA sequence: TGTGCCAGCAGCCGGGTGGGGGAGGCTAGCACAGATACGCAGTATTTT. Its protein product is CASSRVGEASTDTQYF.

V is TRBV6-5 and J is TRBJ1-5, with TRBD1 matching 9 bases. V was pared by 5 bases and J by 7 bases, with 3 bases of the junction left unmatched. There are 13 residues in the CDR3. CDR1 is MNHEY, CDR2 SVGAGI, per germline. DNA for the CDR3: TGTGCCAGCAGTCGGACAGGGGAACAGCCCCAGCATTTT. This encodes CASSRTGEQPQHF.

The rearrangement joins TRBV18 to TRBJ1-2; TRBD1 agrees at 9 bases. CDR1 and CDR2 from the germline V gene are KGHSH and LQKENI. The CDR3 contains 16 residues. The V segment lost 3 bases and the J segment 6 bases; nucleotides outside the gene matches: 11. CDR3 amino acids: CASSPQTGGNLDGYTF. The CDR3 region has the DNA TGTGCCAGCTCACCCCAAACAGGGGGCAACCTGGATGGCTACACCTTC. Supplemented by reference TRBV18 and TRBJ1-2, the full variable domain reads NAGVMQNPRHLVRRRGQEARLRCSPMKGHSHVYWYRQLPEEGLKFMVYLQKENIIDESGMPKERFSAEFPKEGPSILRIQQVVRGDSAAYFCASSPQTGGNLDGYTFGSGTRLTVV.

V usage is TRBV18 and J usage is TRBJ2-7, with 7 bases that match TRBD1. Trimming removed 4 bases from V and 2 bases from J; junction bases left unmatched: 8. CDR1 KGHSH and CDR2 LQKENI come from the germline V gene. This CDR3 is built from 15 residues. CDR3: CASSLRTGGPYEQYF. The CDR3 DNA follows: TGTGCCAGCTCACTCCGGACAGGCGGTCCCTACGAGCAGTACTTC.

CDR3 nucleotide sequence: TGTGCCAGCAGGCCCAGGGGGCAGACCTACGAGCAGTACTTC. This translates into CASRPRGQTYEQYF. The rearrangement joins TRBV14 to TRBJ2-7; 8 bases are a match to TRBD1. The CDR3 sequence is 14 residues long. CDR1 SGHDN and CDR2 FVKESK come from the germline V gene. The V gene end was trimmed by 6 bases and the J gene end by 2 bases; junction bases not matched to a gene: 6.

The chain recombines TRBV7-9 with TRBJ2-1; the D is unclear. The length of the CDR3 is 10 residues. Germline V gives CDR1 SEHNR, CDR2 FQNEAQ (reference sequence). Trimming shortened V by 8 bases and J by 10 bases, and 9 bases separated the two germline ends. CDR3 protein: CASQSMEQFF. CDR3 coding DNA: TGTGCCAGCCAAAGTATGGAGCAGTTCTTC.